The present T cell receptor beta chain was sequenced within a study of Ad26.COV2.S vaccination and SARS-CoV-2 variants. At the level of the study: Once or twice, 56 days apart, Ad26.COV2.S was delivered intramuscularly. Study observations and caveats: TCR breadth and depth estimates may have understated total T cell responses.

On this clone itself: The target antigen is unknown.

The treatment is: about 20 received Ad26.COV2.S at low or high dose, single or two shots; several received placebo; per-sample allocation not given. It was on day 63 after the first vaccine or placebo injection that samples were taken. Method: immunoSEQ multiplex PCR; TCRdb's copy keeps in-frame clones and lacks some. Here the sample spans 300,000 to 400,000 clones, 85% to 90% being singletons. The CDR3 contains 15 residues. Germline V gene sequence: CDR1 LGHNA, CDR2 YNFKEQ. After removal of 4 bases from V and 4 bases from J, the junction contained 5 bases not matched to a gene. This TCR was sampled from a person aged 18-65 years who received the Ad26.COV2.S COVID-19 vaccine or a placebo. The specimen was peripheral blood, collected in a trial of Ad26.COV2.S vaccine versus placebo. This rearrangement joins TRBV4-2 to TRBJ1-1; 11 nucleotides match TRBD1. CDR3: CASSPLGTGGTEAFF. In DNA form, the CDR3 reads TGTGCCAGCAGCCCCCTAGGGACAGGGGGCACTGAAGCTTTCTTT.